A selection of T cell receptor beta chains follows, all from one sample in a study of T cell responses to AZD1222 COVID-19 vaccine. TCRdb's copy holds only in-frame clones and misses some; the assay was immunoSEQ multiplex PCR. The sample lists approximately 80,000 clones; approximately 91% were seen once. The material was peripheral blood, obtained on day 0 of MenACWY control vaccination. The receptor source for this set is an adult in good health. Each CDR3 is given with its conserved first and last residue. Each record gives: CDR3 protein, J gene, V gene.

CASSPSWGSNTEAFF,TRBJ1-1,TRBV5-4
CASSLTGGNTEAFF,TRBJ1-1,TRBV7-9
CASSRGPNNEQFF,TRBJ2-1,TRBV6-6
CASSLTSGGPGQYF,TRBJ2-3,TRBV7-2
CASSLDPGPRETQYF,TRBJ2-5,TRBV11-3
CAWGGSTDTQYF,TRBJ2-3,TRBV30
CASQPNAGKLFF,TRBJ1-4,TRBV19
CASSARGRDSYSNQPQHF,TRBJ1-5,TRBV2
CASSSLGTQYF,TRBJ2-4,TRBV6-5
CATSTTRTGNTEAFF,TRBJ1-1,TRBV15
CATSRDPSYEQYF,TRBJ2-7,TRBV15
CASSLGVSYTF,TRBJ1-2,TRBV4-1
CSVDLGGVGTGELFF,TRBJ2-2,TRBV29-1
CASSRDRPVGELFF,TRBJ1-4,TRBV18
CASSLEGGTGVSPLHF,TRBJ1-6,TRBV5-8
CASSYSGGGSYNEQFF,TRBJ2-1,TRBV6-5
CASSPGTGGWTGELFF,TRBJ2-2,TRBV6-6
CASRTRASDGYTF,TRBJ1-2,TRBV7-2
CAISEGTSPNQPQHF,TRBJ1-5,TRBV10-3
CASSPPRGSPLHF,TRBJ1-6,TRBV18
CASSQKGDQPQHF,TRBJ1-5,TRBV4-1
CASSRAGPGGHQPQHF,TRBJ1-5,TRBV27
CACDWGGYNEQFF,TRBJ2-1,TRBV5-4
CASSGREGGYEQYF,TRBJ2-7,TRBV2
CASSPGVLGMPQHF,TRBJ1-5,TRBV19
CASSARIGTGGLSAGELFF,TRBJ2-2,TRBV9
CASSLEWRGFYEQYF,TRBJ2-7,TRBV7-2
CASSVGEANYGYTF,TRBJ1-2,TRBV9
CSAPLNTEAFF,TRBJ1-1,TRBV20-1
CATSGGDRDTEAFF,TRBJ1-1,TRBV15
CATTEDRSYGYTF,TRBJ1-2,TRBV6-6
CASRVGHIQYF,TRBJ2-4,TRBV19
CASLRGDSHNEQFF,TRBJ2-1,TRBV30
CASSVGQGNEKLFF,TRBJ1-4,TRBV9
CASSLDRADTQYF,TRBJ2-3,TRBV7-9
CASSYSGDTINYGYTF,TRBJ1-2,TRBV6-5
CASSPAGSAEGYTF,TRBJ1-2,TRBV7-9
CASSKTGYEQYF,TRBJ2-7,TRBV2
CASSPRSDRNTEAFF,TRBJ1-1,TRBV3-1/TRBV3-2
CASSPSGVVYGYTF,TRBJ1-2,TRBV28
CASSFGQGIYEQYF,TRBJ2-7,TRBV27
CAWSVRPDNYGYTF,TRBJ1-2,TRBV30
CASSESLSYNSPLHF,TRBJ1-6,TRBV6-5
CASSWGVSYNEQFF,TRBJ2-1,TRBV5-8
CASSPGQSYGYTF,TRBJ1-2,TRBV7-8
CASSGDERTNEKLFF,TRBJ1-4,TRBV28